These 27 T cell receptor beta chains share one sample of origin, sequenced in a study of T cell responses to AZD1222 COVID-19 vaccine. Method: immunoSEQ multiplex PCR; TCRdb's copy keeps in-frame clones and lacks some. This table has about 140,000 clones, around nine tenths appearing once. Sequences were derived from peripheral blood, sampled on day 0 of AZD1222 vaccination. These receptors were taken from an adult in good health.

The V call is TRBV20-1, the J call TRBJ1-5, with D hard to call. The CDR3 consists of 11 residues. Trimming removed 4 bases from V and 2 bases from J, with 3 bases in between. The germline V gene encodes CDR1 DFQATT and CDR2 SNEGSKA (reference sequence). The CDR3 region is CSAMGNQPQHF. The CDR3 nucleotides read TGCAGTGCTATGGGCAATCAGCCCCAGCATTTT.

This chain connects TRBV6-5 to TRBJ2-1; 8 nucleotides match TRBD1. The germline gives CDR1 MNHEY, CDR2 SVGAGI. The CDR3 length is 14 residues. V shed 6 bases and J 7 bases; nucleotides not matched to a gene: 8. This chain's CDR3 is CASRTGEVLNEQFF. The CDR3 DNA follows: TGTGCCAGCAGGACAGGGGAGGTGCTTAATGAGCAGTTCTTC.

This rearrangement joins TRBV19 to TRBJ1-1, with unresolved D. Looked up from germline, CDR1 is LNHDA and CDR2 is SQIVND (reference sequence). This CDR3 has 11 residues. V lost 4 bases and J lost 7, with 7 bases in between. Here the CDR3 DNA reads TGTGCCAGTAGTACAGGCCTTGAAGCTTTCTTT. It is translated as CASSTGLEAFF.

This clone came up once. The V and J genes are TRBV28 and TRBJ1-1, with TRBD1 as a possible D gene (5 bases). This CDR3 contains 15 residues. Deletions cut 3 bases from V and 4 bases from J, with 15 bases between. CDR1 is MDHEN and CDR2 is SYDVKM in the germline V gene. The CDR3, as DNA: TGTGCCAGCAGTTTGTTCGTGGGGCAGACCACTGAAGCTTTCTTT. The encoded protein is CASSLFVGQTTEAFF.

This rearrangement joins TRBV24-1 to TRBJ2-6; D remains ambiguous. Between the trimmed V and J ends, which lost 4 bases and 2 bases, there was a span of 11 bases. This CDR3 comprises 16 residues. From germline, CDR1 is KGHDR and CDR2 SFDVKD. The CDR3, as DNA: TGTGCCACCAGTGACAGGTCGAGGACTGGGGCCAACGTCCTGACTTTC. It specifies CATSDRSRTGANVLTF.

The chain employs TRBV3-1 (or the pseudogene TRBV3-2) and TRBJ2-2; D gene unclear. The V gene's germline CDR1 is LGHDT and CDR2 YNNKEL (reference sequence). The ends were cut back, 1 base at V and 1 base at J, with 4 bases in the middle. The CDR3 is 14 residues long. CDR3 protein: CASSQGVNTGELFF. The CDR3 DNA reads TGTGCCAGCAGCCAAGGGGTGAACACCGGGGAGCTGTTTTTT.

J is TRBJ1-2 and V is TRBV3-1 (or the pseudogene TRBV3-2); no clear D. With 0 bases removed from V and 2 bases from J, the gap between germline ends came to 10 bases. The V gene's germline CDR1 is LGHDT and CDR2 YNNKEL (reference sequence). CDR3 length equals 15 residues. The CDR3 DNA is TGTGCCAGCAGCCAAGACCCGGTTCGGAACTATGGCTACACCTTC. Protein product: CASSQDPVRNYGYTF.

The rearrangement links TRBV7-5 to TRBJ2-2. TRBV7-5 is deemed a pseudogene. This CDR3 has 14 residues. DNA of the CDR3: TGTGCCAGAAGCGCTCGGAATAACACCGGGGAGCTGTTTTTT. This sequence encodes CARSARNNTGELFF.

This rearrangement joins TRBV11-3 to TRBJ2-1, with 11 bases fitting TRBD2. V lost 6 bases, J lost 4 bases, and 5 bases stayed unmatched. CDR1 is SGHNT and CDR2 is YENEEA in the germline V gene. The CDR3 contains 15 residues. Here the CDR3 reads CASSPGLAAYNEQFF. CDR3 nucleotide sequence: TGTGCCAGCAGTCCGGGACTAGCGGCTTACAATGAGCAGTTCTTC.

The chain employs TRBV6-5 and TRBJ1-2; D gene ambiguous. The CDR3 covers 12 residues. Germline CDR1 is MNHEY and CDR2 is SVGAGI. Trimming took off 9 bases at V and 7 bases at J, with 15 bases between the two ends. CDR3 in amino acids: CASTDGGGGYTF. CDR3 nucleotide sequence: TGTGCCAGTACCGACGGAGGTGGTGGCTACACCTTC.

The chain combines TRBV7-2 with TRBJ1-3; no reliable D call. This CDR3 is built from 15 residues. V lost 2 bases and J 0 bases, leaving 8 bases between the germline ends. Looked up from germline, CDR1 is SGHTA and CDR2 is FQGNSA. The CDR3 protein is CASSLQVTSGNTIYF. For the CDR3, the DNA is TGTGCCAGCAGCTTACAGGTGACCTCTGGAAACACCATATATTTT. The variable domain in full, completed from reference TRBV7-2 and TRBJ1-3, reads GAGVSQSPSNKVTEKGKDVELRCDPISGHTALYWYRQSLGQGLEFLIYFQGNSAPDKSGLPSDRFSAERTGGSVSTLTIQRTQQEDSAVYLCASSLQVTSGNTIYFGEGSWLTVV.

The gene calls are TRBV7-6 and TRBJ1-6; TRBD1 matches at 7 bases. This CDR3 has 14 residues. V trimming: 8 bases; J trimming: 10 bases; junction bases outside the gene matches: 11. From germline, CDR1 is SGHVS and CDR2 FNYEAQ. CDR3 region: CASRLTQGDSPLHF. In DNA, the CDR3 is TGTGCCAGCCGCCTTACCCAGGGGGACTCACCCCTCCACTTT.

The gene calls are TRBV3-1 (or the pseudogene TRBV3-2) and TRBJ1-3; D might be TRBD1 (5 bases). CDR3 length equals 16 residues. V was clipped by 4 bases and J by 3 bases, with 16 bases between them. The germline V gene has CDR1 LGHDT and CDR2 YNNKEL (reference sequence). DNA for the CDR3: TGTGCCAGCAGCCCAGGGAATCGGGGAGTTGGAAACACCATATATTTT. Encoded protein: CASSPGNRGVGNTIYF.

The rearrangement links TRBV5-5 to TRBJ2-7; D remains unclear. Germline V gives CDR1 SGHKS, CDR2 YYEKEE (reference sequence). The CDR3 loop spans 13 amino acids. V was trimmed by 0 bases and J by 2 bases, leaving 6 bases between them. The CDR3 here is CASSLAQTYEQYF. The CDR3 region has the DNA TGTGCCAGCAGCTTGGCCCAGACCTACGAGCAGTACTTC.

The chain couples TRBV3-1 (or the pseudogene TRBV3-2) to TRBJ2-5, with TRBD2 matching 9 bases. V trimming: 7 bases; J trimming: 1 base; junction bases outside the gene matches: 4. The CDR3 is 14 residues long. CDR1 is LGHDT, CDR2 YNNKEL, per germline (reference sequence). In DNA form, the CDR3 reads TGTGCCAGCACCACGGGACTAGCCCAAGAGACCCAGTACTTC. Translated: CASTTGLAQETQYF.

The genes are TRBV19 and TRBJ1-1, with a weak D call TRBD1 (6 bases). The CDR3 totals 12 residues. Germline CDR1 is LNHDA and CDR2 is SQIVND (reference sequence). Trimming cost V 8 bases and J 10 bases, with 17 bases left between them. The DNA of the CDR3 is TGTGCCAGTGACATGAGGGGGGCCGGAGCTTTCTTT. Translated: CASDMRGAGAFF.

V usage is TRBV4-2 and J usage is TRBJ1-1, with 7 bases lining up with TRBD1. The V and J ends lost 3 bases and 1 base, in that order; junction bases with no gene match: 5. This CDR3 is 15 amino acids long. Looked up from germline, CDR1 is LGHNA and CDR2 is YNFKEQ. CDR3 amino acids: CASSHEDRQNTEAFF. DNA of the CDR3: TGTGCCAGCAGCCATGAGGACAGGCAGAACACTGAAGCTTTCTTT.

J is TRBJ2-2 and V is TRBV5-4; D gene uncertain. This CDR3 comprises 17 residues. Trimming removed 0 bases at V and 5 bases at J, with 17 bases between. Germline CDR1 reads SGHNT; CDR2 reads YYREEE (reference sequence). CDR3 region: CASSLGSLRVGTGELFF. CDR3 bases: TGTGCCAGCAGCTTGGGGTCACTAAGGGTGGGGACCGGGGAGCTGTTTTTT.

The CDR3 DNA reads TGTGCCACCAGTGATCGAAACAGGGGGGTACAAGAGACCCAGTACTTC. Protein product: CATSDRNRGVQETQYF. This chain uses TRBV24-1 with TRBJ2-5; 8 bases fit TRBD1. Germline lookup yields CDR1 KGHDR and CDR2 SFDVKD. Germline trimming cut 3 bases from V and 2 bases from J; bases unmatched to any gene: 7. The CDR3 totals 16 residues.

This clone was seen only once. The CDR3 loop is CASSLSAGQNTGELFF. The CDR3 DNA reads as TGCGCCAGCAGCTTGAGCGCGGGACAGAACACCGGGGAGCTGTTTTTT. This chain uses TRBV5-1 with TRBJ2-2; tentatively, D is TRBD1 or TRBD2 (6 bases each). Trimming removed 1 base from V and 1 base from J, with 11 bases in between. The CDR3 sequence is 16 residues long. Germline V CDR1 and CDR2: SGHRS, YFSETQ.

The CDR3 loop is CAISEPSGRGRELFF. CDR3 coding DNA: TGTGCCATCAGTGAGCCCTCAGGACGGGGCCGGGAGCTGTTTTTT. The rearrangement uses TRBV10-3 and TRBJ2-2; D is perhaps TRBD1 or TRBD2 (5 bases each). Trimming cost V 2 bases and J 9 bases, with 16 bases left between them. Germline-derived CDR1 and CDR2 are ENHRY and SYGVKD. The CDR3 has 15 residues.

The chain uses TRBV2 and TRBJ1-5, with unresolved D. The germline V gene has CDR1 SNHLY and CDR2 FYNNEI. V lost 3 bases and J lost 3, with 9 bases in between. The CDR3 consists of 14 residues. CDR3 loop: CASSDKALNQPQHF. CDR3 coding DNA: TGTGCCAGCAGTGATAAAGCTCTCAATCAGCCCCAGCATTTT.

V and J are TRBV28 and TRBJ1-1, with D tentatively TRBD1 (6 bases). Germline V lookup: CDR1 MDHEN, CDR2 SYDVKM. The CDR3 has 14 amino acids. Between the trimmed V and J ends, which lost 6 bases and 7 bases, there was a span of 18 bases. CDR3 loop: CASRRSPMDSEAFF. The CDR3 DNA reads as TGTGCCAGCAGACGATCGCCCATGGACAGTGAAGCTTTCTTT.

The V call is TRBV19, the J call TRBJ1-5; possibly TRBD1 for D (5 bases). The CDR3 spans 15 residues. The germline gives CDR1 LNHDA, CDR2 SQIVND (reference sequence). Trimming removed 3 bases at V and 6 bases at J, with 15 bases between. CDR3 coding DNA: TGTGCCAGTAGTATGACCCGACACGGGGGTCAGCCCCAGCATTTT. Its protein is CASSMTRHGGQPQHF.

This clone has more than one count but fewer than ten. The genes are TRBV29-1 and TRBJ1-2; TRBD1 matches at 7 bases. The germline V gene has CDR1 SQVTM and CDR2 ANQGSEA. There are 16 residues in the CDR3. J was trimmed by 4 bases and V by 3 bases; bases with no gene match: 14. The CDR3 region has the DNA TGCAGCGTTGAGGGCAGGGGGAATCAGGTGGGCTATGGCTACACCTTC. Amino acid sequence: CSVEGRGNQVGYGYTF.

This clone appeared once. The chain recombines TRBV5-1 with TRBJ2-3, with TRBD2 matching 9 bases. The CDR3 contains 17 residues. Unmatched junction bases numbered 14, after V lost 3 bases and J lost 6 bases. In germline, CDR1 is SGHRS, CDR2 YFSETQ. The CDR3 DNA reads as TGCGCCAGCAGCTCCTTAGAAATAGCGGGAGCCTCGGATACGCAGTATTTT. Amino acids: CASSSLEIAGASDTQYF. Drawing the rest from reference TRBV5-1 and TRBJ2-3, the complete variable domain is KAGVTQTPRYLIKTRGQQVTLSCSPISGHRSVSWYQQTPGQGLQFLFEYFSETQRNKGNFPGRFSGRQFSNSRSEMNVSTLELGDSALYLCASSSLEIAGASDTQYFGPGTRLTVL.

The chain has TRBV19 and TRBJ2-1, with 9 bases lining up with TRBD2. Germline-derived CDR1 and CDR2 are LNHDA and SQIVND (reference sequence). The CDR3 covers 15 residues. With V trimmed by 4 bases and J by 9 bases, 10 bases remained unmatched. CDR3 sequence reads: CASSRKAGGLVEQFF. The CDR3 DNA sequence: TGTGCCAGTAGTAGAAAAGCGGGAGGATTGGTTGAGCAGTTCTTC. Based on the CDR3 plus reference TRBV19 and TRBJ2-1, the full variable domain is DGGITQSPKYLFRKEGQNVTLSCEQNLNHDAMYWYRQDPGQGLRLIYYSQIVNDFQKGDIAEGYSVSREKKESFPLTVTSAQKNPTAFYLCASSRKAGGLVEQFFGPGTRLTVL.